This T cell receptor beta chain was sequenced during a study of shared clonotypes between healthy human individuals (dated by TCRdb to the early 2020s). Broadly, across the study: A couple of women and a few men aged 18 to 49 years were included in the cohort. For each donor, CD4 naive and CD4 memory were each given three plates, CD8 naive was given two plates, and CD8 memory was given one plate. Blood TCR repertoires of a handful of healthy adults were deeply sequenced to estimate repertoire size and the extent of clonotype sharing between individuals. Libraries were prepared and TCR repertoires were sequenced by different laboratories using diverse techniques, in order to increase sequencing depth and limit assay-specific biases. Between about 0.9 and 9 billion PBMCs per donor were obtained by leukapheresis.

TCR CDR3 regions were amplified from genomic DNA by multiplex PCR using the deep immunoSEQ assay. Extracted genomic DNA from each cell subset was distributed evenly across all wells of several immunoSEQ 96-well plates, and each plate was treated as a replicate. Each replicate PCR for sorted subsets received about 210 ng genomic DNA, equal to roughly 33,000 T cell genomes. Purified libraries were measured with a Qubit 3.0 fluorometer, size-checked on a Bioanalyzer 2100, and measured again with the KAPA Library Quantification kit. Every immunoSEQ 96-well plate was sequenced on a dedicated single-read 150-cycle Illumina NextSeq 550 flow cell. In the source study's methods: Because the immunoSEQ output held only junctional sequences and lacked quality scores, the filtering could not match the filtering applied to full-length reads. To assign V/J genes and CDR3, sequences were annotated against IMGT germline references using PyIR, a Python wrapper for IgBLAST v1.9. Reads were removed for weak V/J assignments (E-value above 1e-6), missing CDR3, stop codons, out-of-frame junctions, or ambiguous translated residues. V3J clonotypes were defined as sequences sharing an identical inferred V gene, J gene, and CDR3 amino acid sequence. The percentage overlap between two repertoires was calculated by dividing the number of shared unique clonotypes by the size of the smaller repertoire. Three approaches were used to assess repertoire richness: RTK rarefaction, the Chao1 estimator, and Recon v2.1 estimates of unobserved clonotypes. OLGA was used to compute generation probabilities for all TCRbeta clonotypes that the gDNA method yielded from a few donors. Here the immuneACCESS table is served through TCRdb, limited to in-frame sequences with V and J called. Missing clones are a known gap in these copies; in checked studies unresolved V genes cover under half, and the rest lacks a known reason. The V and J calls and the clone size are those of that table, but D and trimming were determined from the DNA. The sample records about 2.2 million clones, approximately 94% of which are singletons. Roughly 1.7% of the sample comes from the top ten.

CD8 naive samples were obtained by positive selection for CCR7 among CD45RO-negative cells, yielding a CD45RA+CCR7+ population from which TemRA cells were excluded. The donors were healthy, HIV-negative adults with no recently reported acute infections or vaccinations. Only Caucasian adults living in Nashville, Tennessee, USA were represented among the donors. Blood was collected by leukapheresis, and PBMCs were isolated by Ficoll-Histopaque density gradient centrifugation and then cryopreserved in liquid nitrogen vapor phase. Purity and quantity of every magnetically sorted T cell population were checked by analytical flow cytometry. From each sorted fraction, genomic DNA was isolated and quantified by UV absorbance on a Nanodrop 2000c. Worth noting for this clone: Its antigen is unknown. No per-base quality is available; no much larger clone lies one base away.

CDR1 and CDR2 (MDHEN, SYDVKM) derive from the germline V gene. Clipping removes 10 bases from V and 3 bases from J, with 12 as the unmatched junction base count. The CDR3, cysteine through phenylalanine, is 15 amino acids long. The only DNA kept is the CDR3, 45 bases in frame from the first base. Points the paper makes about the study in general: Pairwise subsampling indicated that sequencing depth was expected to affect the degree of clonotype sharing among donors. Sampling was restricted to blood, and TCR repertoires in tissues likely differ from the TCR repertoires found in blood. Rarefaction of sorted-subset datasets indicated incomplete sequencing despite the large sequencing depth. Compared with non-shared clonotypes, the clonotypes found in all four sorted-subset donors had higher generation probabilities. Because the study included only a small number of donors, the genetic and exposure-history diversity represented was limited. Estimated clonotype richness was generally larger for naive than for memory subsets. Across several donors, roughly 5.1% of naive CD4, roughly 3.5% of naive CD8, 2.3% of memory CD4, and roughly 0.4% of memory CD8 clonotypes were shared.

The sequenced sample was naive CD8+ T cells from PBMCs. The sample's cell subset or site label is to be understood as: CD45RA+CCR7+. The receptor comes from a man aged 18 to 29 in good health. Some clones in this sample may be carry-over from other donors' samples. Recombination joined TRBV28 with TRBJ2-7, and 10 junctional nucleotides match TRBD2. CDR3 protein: CANQFVTSGYYEQYF. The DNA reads TGTGCCAACCAGTTTGTGACTAGCGGGTACTACGAGCAGTACTTC.